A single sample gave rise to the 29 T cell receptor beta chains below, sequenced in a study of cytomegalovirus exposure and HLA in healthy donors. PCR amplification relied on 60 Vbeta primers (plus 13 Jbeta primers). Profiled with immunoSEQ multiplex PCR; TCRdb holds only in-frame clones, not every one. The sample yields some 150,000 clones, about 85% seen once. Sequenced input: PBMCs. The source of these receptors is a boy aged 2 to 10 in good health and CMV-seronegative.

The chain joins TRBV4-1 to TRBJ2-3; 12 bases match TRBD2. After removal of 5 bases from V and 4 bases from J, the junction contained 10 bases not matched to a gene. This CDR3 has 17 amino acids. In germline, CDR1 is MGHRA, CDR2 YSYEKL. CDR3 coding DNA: TGCGCCAGCAGCACTTACATGACTAGCGGGAGTTCAGATACGCAGTATTTT. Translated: CASSTYMTSGSSDTQYF.

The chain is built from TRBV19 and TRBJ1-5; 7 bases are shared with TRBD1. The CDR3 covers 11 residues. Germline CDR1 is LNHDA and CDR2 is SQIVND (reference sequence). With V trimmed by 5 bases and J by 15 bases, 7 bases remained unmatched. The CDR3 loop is CASSFKQGRHF. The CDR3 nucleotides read TGTGCCAGTAGTTTCAAACAGGGGAGGCATTTT.

The CDR3 is CASSQAPAPSYWGDEQFF. Written as DNA, the CDR3 is TGCGCCAGCAGCCAAGCGCCAGCCCCCTCCTACTGGGGCGATGAGCAGTTCTTC. The chain links TRBV4-3 to TRBJ2-1, with D maybe TRBD1 (5 bases). V shed 1 base and J shed 8 bases, with 24 bases lying between them. The CDR3 has 18 residues. Germline V gene data show CDR1 as LGHNA and CDR2 as YSLEER.

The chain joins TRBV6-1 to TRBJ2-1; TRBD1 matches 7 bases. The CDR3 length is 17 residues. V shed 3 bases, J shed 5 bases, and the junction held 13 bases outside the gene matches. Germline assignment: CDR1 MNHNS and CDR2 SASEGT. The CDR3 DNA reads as TGTGCCAGCAGTGATGCAGGAGACAGGGAATGGAACAATGAGCAGTTCTTC. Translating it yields CASSDAGDREWNNEQFF.

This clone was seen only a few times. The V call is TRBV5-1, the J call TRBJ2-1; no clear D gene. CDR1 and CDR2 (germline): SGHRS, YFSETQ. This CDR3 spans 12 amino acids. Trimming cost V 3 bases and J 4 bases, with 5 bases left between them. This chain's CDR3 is CASSSRYNEQFF. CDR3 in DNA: TGCGCCAGCAGCTCGAGGTACAATGAGCAGTTCTTC. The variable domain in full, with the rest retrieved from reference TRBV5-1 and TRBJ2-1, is KAGVTQTPRYLIKTRGQQVTLSCSPISGHRSVSWYQQTPGQGLQFLFEYFSETQRNKGNFPGRFSGRQFSNSRSEMNVSTLELGDSALYLCASSSRYNEQFFGPGTRLTVL.

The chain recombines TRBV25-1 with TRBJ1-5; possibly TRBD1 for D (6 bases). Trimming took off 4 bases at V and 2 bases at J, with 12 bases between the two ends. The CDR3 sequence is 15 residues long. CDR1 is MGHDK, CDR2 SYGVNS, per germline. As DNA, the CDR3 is TGTGCCAGCAGTGGGGGGCAGGGAGGCAATCAGCCCCAGCATTTT. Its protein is CASSGGQGGNQPQHF.

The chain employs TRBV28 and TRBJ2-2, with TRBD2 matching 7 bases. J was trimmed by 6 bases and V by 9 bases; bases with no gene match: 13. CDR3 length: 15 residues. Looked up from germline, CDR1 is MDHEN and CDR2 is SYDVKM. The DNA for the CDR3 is TGTGCCAGTCGAAAACCGGGACTAAAGCCCGGGGAGCTGTTTTTT. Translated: CASRKPGLKPGELFF.

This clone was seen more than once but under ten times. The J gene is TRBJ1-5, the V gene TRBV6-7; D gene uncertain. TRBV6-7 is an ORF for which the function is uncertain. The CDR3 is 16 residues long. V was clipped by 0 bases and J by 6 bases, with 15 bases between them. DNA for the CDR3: TGTGCCAGCAGTTACTCGGAGCGCGCCTTTCGTCAGCCCCAGCATTTT. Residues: CASSYSERAFRQPQHF.

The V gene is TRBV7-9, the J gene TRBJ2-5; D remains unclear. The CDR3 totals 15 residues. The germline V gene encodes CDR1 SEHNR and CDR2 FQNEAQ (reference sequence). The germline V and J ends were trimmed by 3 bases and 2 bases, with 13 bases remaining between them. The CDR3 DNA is TGTGCCAGCAGCTTCTACAGTTTGGTGCAAGAGACCCAGTACTTC. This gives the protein CASSFYSLVQETQYF.

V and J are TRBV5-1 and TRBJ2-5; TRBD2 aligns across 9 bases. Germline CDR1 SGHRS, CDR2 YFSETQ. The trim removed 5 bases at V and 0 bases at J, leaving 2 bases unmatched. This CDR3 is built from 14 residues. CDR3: CASRRLADQETQYF. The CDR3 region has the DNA TGCGCCAGCAGGCGACTAGCGGACCAAGAGACCCAGTACTTC.

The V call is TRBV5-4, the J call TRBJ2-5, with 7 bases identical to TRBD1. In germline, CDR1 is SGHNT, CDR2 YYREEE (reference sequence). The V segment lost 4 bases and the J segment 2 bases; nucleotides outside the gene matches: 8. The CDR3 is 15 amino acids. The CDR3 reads CASSRPGQSQETQYF. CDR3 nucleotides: TGTGCCAGCAGCAGGCCGGGACAGTCACAAGAGACCCAGTACTTC.

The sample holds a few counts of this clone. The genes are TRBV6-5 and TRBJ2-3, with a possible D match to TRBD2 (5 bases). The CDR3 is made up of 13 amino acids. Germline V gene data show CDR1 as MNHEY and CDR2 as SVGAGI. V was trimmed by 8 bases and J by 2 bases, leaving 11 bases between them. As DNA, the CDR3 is TGTGCCAGCTCTAGCCACCTCACAGATACGCAGTATTTT. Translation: CASSSHLTDTQYF.

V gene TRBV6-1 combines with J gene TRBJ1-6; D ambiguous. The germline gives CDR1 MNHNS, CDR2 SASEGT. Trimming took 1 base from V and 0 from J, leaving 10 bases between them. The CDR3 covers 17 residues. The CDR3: CASSEGGFRSYNSPLHF. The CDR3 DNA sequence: TGTGCCAGCAGTGAAGGAGGGTTCCGCTCCTATAATTCACCCCTCCACTTT.

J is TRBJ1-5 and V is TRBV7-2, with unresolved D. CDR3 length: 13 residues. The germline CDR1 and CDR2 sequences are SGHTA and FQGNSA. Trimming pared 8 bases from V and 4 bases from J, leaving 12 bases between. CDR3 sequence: CASCGDWNQPQHF. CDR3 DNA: TGTGCCAGCTGCGGGGATTGGAATCAGCCCCAGCATTTT.

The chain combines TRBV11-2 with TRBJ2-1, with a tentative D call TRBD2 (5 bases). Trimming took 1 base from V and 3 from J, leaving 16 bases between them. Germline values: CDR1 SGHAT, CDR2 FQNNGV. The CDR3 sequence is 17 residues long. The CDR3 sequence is CASSLGLLRTDYNEQFF. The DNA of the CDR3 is TGTGCCAGCAGCTTAGGTCTCCTGAGGACTGACTACAATGAGCAGTTCTTC.

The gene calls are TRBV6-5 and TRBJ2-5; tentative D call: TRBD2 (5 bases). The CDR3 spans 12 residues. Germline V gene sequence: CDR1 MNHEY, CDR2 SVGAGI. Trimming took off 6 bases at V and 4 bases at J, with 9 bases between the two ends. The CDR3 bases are TGTGCCAGCAGCACCCGGGGAGAGACCCAGTACTTC. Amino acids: CASSTRGETQYF.

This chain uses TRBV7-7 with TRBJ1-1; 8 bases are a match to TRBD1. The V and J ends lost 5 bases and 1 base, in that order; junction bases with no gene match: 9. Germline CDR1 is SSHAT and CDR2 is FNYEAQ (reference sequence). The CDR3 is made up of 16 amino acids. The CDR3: CASSRQRDRPNTEAFF. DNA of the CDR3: TGTGCCAGCAGCCGCCAAAGGGACAGGCCGAACACTGAAGCTTTCTTT.

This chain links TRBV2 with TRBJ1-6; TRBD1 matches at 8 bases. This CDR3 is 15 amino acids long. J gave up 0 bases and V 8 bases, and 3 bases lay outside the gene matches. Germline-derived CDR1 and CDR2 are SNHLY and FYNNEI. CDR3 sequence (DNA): TGTGCCAGCCGGGACAGGAGCTCCTATAATTCACCCCTCCACTTT. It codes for CASRDRSSYNSPLHF.

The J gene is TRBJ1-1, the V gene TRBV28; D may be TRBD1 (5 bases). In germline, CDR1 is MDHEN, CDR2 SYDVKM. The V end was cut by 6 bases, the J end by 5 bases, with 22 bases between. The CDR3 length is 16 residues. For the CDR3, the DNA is TGTGCCAGCAGCTCCGGGACTCCCCGGGTCGGTACTGAAGCTTTCTTT. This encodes CASSSGTPRVGTEAFF.

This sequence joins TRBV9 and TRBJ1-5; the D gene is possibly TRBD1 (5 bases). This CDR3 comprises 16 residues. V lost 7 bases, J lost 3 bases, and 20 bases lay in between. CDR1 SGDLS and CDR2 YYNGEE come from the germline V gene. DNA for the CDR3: TGTGCCAGCGAGGCACAGCCTTGGGACTTCAATCAGCCCCAGCATTTT. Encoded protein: CASEAQPWDFNQPQHF.

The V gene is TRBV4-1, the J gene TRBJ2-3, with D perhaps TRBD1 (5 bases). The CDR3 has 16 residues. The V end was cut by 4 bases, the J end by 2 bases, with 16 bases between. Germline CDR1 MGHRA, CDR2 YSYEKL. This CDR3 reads CASSPNLGQHTDTQYF. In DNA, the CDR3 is TGCGCCAGCAGCCCTAATCTGGGGCAGCACACAGATACGCAGTATTTT.

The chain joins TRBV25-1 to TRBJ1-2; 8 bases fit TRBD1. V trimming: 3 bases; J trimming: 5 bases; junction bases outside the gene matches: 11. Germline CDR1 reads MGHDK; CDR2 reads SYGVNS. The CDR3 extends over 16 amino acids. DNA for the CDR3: TGTGCCAGCAGTGATTGGACAGGGATTAGGGCGTATGGCTACACCTTC. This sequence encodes CASSDWTGIRAYGYTF.

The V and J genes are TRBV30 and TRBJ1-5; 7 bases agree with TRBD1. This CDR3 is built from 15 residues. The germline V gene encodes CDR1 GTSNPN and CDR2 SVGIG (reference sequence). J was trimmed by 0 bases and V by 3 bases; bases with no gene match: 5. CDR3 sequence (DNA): TGTGCCTGGAGAGAGGACAGGTTTAGCAATCAGCCCCAGCATTTT. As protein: CAWREDRFSNQPQHF.

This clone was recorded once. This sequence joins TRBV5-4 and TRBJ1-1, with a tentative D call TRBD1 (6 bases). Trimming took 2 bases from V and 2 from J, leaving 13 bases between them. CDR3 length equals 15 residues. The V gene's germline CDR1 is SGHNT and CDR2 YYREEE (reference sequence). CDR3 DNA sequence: TGTGCCAGCAGCTTTATGGCAGGGGTTAACACTGAAGCTTTCTTT. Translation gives CASSFMAGVNTEAFF.

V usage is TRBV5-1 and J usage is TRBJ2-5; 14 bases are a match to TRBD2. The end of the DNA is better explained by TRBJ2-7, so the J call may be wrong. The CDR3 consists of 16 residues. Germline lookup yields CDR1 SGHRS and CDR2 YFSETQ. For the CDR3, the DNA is TGCGCCAGCAGCGGACAGGGGACTAGCGGGGGATACGAGCAGTACTTC. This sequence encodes CASSGQGTSGGYEQYF.

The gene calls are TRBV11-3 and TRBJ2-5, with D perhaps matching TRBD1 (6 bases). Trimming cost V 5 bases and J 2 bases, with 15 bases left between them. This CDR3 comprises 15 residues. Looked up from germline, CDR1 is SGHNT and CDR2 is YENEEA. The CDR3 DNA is TGTGCCAGCAGCCGCCAGGGGTCACTTCAAGAGACCCAGTACTTC. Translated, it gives CASSRQGSLQETQYF.

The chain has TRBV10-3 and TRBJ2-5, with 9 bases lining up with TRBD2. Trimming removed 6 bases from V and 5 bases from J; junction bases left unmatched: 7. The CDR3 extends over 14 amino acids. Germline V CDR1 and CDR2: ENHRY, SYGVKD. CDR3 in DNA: TGTGCCATCAGACCGGGACTAGCTGGGGAGACCCAGTACTTC. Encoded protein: CAIRPGLAGETQYF.

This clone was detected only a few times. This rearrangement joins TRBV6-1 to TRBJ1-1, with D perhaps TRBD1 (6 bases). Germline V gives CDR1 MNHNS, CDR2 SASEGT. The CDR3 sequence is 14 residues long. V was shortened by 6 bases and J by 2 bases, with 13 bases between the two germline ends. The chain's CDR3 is CASSKGQPNTEAFF. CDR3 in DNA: TGTGCCAGCAGCAAAGGACAGCCTAACACTGAAGCTTTCTTT.

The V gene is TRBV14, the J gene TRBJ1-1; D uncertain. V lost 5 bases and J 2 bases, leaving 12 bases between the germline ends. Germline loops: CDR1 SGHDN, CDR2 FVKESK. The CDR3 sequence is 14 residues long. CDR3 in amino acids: CASSGRVLNTEAFF. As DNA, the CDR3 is TGTGCCAGCAGCGGCCGGGTACTAAACACTGAAGCTTTCTTT.